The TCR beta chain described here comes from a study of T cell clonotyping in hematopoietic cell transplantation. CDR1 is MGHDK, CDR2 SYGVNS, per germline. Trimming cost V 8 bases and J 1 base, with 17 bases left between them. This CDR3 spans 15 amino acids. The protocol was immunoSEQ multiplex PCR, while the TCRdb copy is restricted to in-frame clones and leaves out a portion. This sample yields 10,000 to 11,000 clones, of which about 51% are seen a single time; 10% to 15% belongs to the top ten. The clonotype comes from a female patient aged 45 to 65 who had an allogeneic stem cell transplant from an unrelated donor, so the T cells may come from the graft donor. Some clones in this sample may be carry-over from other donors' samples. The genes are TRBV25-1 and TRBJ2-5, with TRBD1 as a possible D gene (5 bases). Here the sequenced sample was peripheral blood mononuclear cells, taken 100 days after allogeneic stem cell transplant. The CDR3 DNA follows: TGTGCCAGCCTTTCCGCCACGACAGTCCAAGAGACCCAGTACTTC. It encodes CASLSATTVQETQYF.